This T cell receptor beta chain originates from a study of cytomegalovirus exposure and HLA in healthy donors. As for the study in general: The 130 or so validation repertoires and the approximately 670 first-cohort repertoires shared a platform, a later analysis reported.

The donors belonged to the roughly 130-subject validation cohort, separate from the roughly 650-subject first cohort. Sequencing was performed with immunoSEQ multiplex PCR; in TCRdb, only in-frame clones are kept and a portion is missing. In the table there are about 79,000 clones, approximately 93% of which are singletons. Notes on this clone: Its target is not known.

Trimming took 0 bases from V and 10 from J, leaving 20 bases between them. CDR3 length equals 16 residues. Germline assignment: CDR1 MNHEY and CDR2 SMNVEV (reference sequence). General study results and limits: According to a subsequent analysis, TCR clusters from the first cohort were inclined to appear together in the 120 or so validation repertoires. The study flagged about 150 TCR beta chains as cytomegalovirus-associated.

Sequences were obtained from PBMCs. V gene TRBV27 combines with J gene TRBJ2-3; a possible D gene is TRBD1 (6 bases). This receptor was obtained from a woman in her twenties or thirties in good health and CMV-seronegative. CDR3 DNA sequence: TGTGCCAGCAGTTTATCGAATCCTAGCTTTAAGGGGGCGCAGTATTTT. Translating gives CASSLSNPSFKGAQYF.